These 3 T cell receptor beta chains share one sample of origin, sequenced in a study of cytomegalovirus exposure and HLA in healthy donors. The PCR used 60 Vbeta and 13 Jbeta primers. Sequencing was performed with immunoSEQ multiplex PCR; in TCRdb, only in-frame clones are kept and a portion is missing. The sample records approximately 140,000 clones, roughly four fifths being singletons. Sequencing used PBMCs. Receptors were obtained from a man between 18 and 35 years old in good health and CMV-seropositive.

The chain has TRBV18 and TRBJ2-7, with a possible D match to TRBD2 (6 bases). V was clipped by 4 bases and J by 5 bases, with 12 bases between them. Per the germline V gene, CDR1 is KGHSH and CDR2 is LQKENI. This CDR3 spans 13 amino acids. The DNA of the CDR3 is TGTGCCAGCTCACTATCGGGGACTCACGAGCAGTACTTC. As protein: CASSLSGTHEQYF.

Only a few counts were recorded for this clone. The chain recombines TRBV5-4 with TRBJ2-3, with a possible D match to TRBD1 (6 bases). Trimming pared 8 bases from V and 2 bases from J, leaving 15 bases between. Germline assignment: CDR1 SGHNT and CDR2 YYREEE (reference sequence). This CDR3 is built from 14 residues. The CDR3 DNA is TGTGCCAGTAGGGGGACCCCCCCCACAGATACGCAGTATTTT. Protein: CASRGTPPTDTQYF.

V usage is TRBV28 and J usage is TRBJ2-3, with 9 nucleotides matching TRBD2. The ends lost 3 bases at V and 7 bases at J; junction bases unmatched: 11. The CDR3 spans 16 residues. Germline CDR1 and CDR2: MDHEN and SYDVKM. The CDR3 reads CASSFAGGSPTNTQYF. CDR3 coding DNA: TGTGCCAGCAGTTTTGCGGGAGGGTCCCCGACTAATACGCAGTATTTT.